The clone carrying this TCR beta chain has at least ten counts. Its antigen remains unidentified. This sample is part of a study of neurological immune-mediated disorders. Regarding the study as a whole: Falling below healthy controls, multiple sclerosis showed the least TCR clonal expansion, while HTLV-1-associated myelopathy showed the most.

cDNA synthesis was performed by 5'RACE with 10-nucleotide random UMIs. MiXCR, run by TCRdb on the 5' RACE reads, gives a single entry per CDR3 protein. Of about 51,000 distinct CDR3 sequences listed, approximately 15% are singletons. V was trimmed by 4 bases and J by 2 bases, leaving 11 bases between them. Germline CDR1 is SGHKS and CDR2 is YYEKEE (reference sequence). CDR3 length: 14 residues. This clonotype originated in a man in his sixties in good health. The sequenced sample consisted of PBMCs. The gene calls are TRBV5-5 and TRBJ2-3; TRBD2 is a possible D gene (7 bases). The CDR3 coding sequence is TGTGCCAGCAGCCCGGGGGGCTACACAGATACGCAGTATTTT. This encodes CASSPGGYTDTQYF.